This T cell receptor beta chain was captured in a study of T cells after yellow fever vaccination. TCRdb re-derived calls from the 5' RACE reads in MiXCR, one entry per CDR3 protein. The table lists over 300,000 distinct CDR3 sequences, approximately 7% of them singletons. The CDR3 is made up of 13 amino acids. V lost 6 bases and J lost 6, with 12 bases in between. Sample: PBMCs, taken about 49 days after the first yellow fever vaccination. The TCR comes from a man younger than 35 who received the YFV17D yellow fever vaccine. The chain links TRBV12-3 or TRBV12-4 to TRBJ2-1; perhaps TRBD1 as D (5 bases). The CDR3 DNA sequence: TGTGCCAGCAGCGCTGGGGCCTTCAATGAGCAGTTCTTC. Its protein product is CASSAGAFNEQFF.